What follows are 6 T cell receptor beta chains derived from one specimen sequenced in a study of human T cells and chemical hapten exposure. MiXCR, applied by TCRdb to the RACE reads, yields one record per CDR3 protein. The sample contains tens of thousands of distinct CDR3 sequences, approximately 10% of which appear only once. Time point indicated: patch test 1, 2 weeks after DPC sensitization. Treatment described: therapeutic diphenylcyclopropenone sensitization with weekly scalp DPC. Sequencing was performed on whole blood, taken in connection with sensitization to the hapten diphenylcyclopropenone (DPC). All receptors come from a woman aged 55-70 years with alopecia areata. Some clones in this sample may be carry-over from other donors' samples.

This rearrangement joins TRBV10-3 to TRBJ2-2; no firm D call. V gave up 0 bases and J gave up 3 bases, with 5 bases separating them. The germline V gene encodes CDR1 ENHRY and CDR2 SYGVKD. The CDR3 has 14 amino acids. The CDR3 region is CAISESLHTGELFF. The CDR3, as DNA: TGTGCCATCAGTGAGTCATTGCACACCGGGGAGCTGTTTTTT.

This clonotype was seen many times. The chain uses TRBV20-1 and TRBJ2-7; D tentatively reads TRBD1 or TRBD2 (5 bases each). This CDR3 comprises 14 residues. The germline CDR1 and CDR2 sequences are DFQATT and SNEGSKA (reference sequence). Trimming removed 5 bases from V and 3 bases from J, with 17 bases in between. The CDR3 nucleotides are TGCAGTGCTGGGGGTTCCGGACAAATCTACGAGCAGTACTTC. Translating it yields CSAGGSGQIYEQYF.

This clonotype has a count of ten or more. V usage is TRBV20-1 and J usage is TRBJ1-1; 7 bases line up with TRBD1. Trimming took 1 base from V and 7 from J; bases not matched to a gene: 9. The CDR3 covers 14 residues. CDR1 is DFQATT, CDR2 SNEGSKA, per germline (reference sequence). CDR3 protein: CSARGPGGRLEAFF. The CDR3 DNA sequence: TGCAGTGCTAGAGGCCCAGGGGGGCGGCTTGAAGCTTTCTTT.

This clonotype was observed a few times. The gene calls are TRBV15 and TRBJ2-5, with no clear D. This CDR3 region has 12 residues. V was clipped by 0 bases and J by 4 bases, with 3 bases between them. Germline V lookup: CDR1 LNHNV, CDR2 YYDKDF (reference sequence). CDR3 in DNA: TGTGCCACCAGCAGAGAAAGAGAGACCCAGTACTTC. Translating it yields CATSRERETQYF. The full variable domain, in which reference TRBV15 and TRBJ2-5 provide the parts outside the CDR3, is DAMVIQNPRYQVTQFGKPVTLSCSQTLNHNVMYWYQQKSSQAPKLLFHYYDKDFNNEADTPDNFQSRRPNTSFCFLDIRSPGLGDTAMYLCATSRERETQYFGPGTRLLVL.

Many counts were recorded for this clonotype. J is TRBJ2-6 and V is TRBV7-3; D could derive from TRBD1 or TRBD2 (7 bases each). The germline V gene has CDR1 SGHTA and CDR2 FQGTGA. The CDR3 is 17 residues long. The ends were cut back, 5 bases at V and 4 bases at J, with 18 bases in the middle. The CDR3 loop is CASSHRQGGIGANVLTF. For the CDR3, the DNA is TGTGCCAGCAGCCATCGACAGGGAGGGATCGGGGCCAACGTCCTGACTTTC.

At least ten counts were recorded for this clonotype. The J gene is TRBJ1-1, the V gene TRBV20-1; D call uncertain. The CDR3 consists of 12 residues. V was trimmed by 2 bases and J by 3 bases, leaving 7 bases between them. CDR1 DFQATT and CDR2 SNEGSKA come from the germline V gene (reference sequence). The DNA for the CDR3 is TGCAGTGCTAGATACCTTCACACTGAAGCTTTCTTT. Protein product: CSARYLHTEAFF.